One and the same sample provided the 2 T cell receptor beta chains below, sequenced in a study of regulatory T cells in long-lasting Graves disease. The TCR beta library used iRepertoire HTBI primers with Arm-PCR amplification of CDR3. TCRdb re-called the multiplex PCR reads through MiXCR, storing one row per CDR3 protein. The data hold hundreds of thousands of distinct CDR3 sequences, with 30% observed a single time. Time point reported: persistent/refractory GD, antithyroid drugs over 5 years with positive TRAb. PBMCs provided the RNA from which the TCR library was made. The material sequenced was peripheral blood mononuclear cells (PBMCs), taken when the disease was refractory, from a patient treated with antithyroid drugs. Source of these receptors: a female donor with Graves disease.

This clonotype was picked up a small number of times. CDR3 nucleotides: TGTGCCACCCATGAAATCCGGGACAGCGATGGCTACACCTTC. It specifies CATHEIRDSDGYTF. This chain joins TRBV10-3 and TRBJ1-2; the match to TRBD1 covers 7 bases. The germline gives CDR1 ENHRY, CDR2 SYGVKD. The length of the CDR3 is 14 residues. The J segment lost 6 bases and the V segment lost 10 bases, leaving 14 bases of the junction unmatched.

This clonotype was counted a single time. One end of the junction does not line up with germline, which may come from a read error. The rearrangement uses TRBV6-2 or TRBV6-3 and TRBJ1-2, with TRBD1 as a possible D gene (6 bases). The CDR3 length is 13 residues. CDR1 and CDR2 (germline): MNHEY, SVGEGT. Here the CDR3 DNA reads TGTGCCAGCAGTGAAACAGGGAGGTATGGCCACACCTTC. Translation gives CASSETGRYGHTF.